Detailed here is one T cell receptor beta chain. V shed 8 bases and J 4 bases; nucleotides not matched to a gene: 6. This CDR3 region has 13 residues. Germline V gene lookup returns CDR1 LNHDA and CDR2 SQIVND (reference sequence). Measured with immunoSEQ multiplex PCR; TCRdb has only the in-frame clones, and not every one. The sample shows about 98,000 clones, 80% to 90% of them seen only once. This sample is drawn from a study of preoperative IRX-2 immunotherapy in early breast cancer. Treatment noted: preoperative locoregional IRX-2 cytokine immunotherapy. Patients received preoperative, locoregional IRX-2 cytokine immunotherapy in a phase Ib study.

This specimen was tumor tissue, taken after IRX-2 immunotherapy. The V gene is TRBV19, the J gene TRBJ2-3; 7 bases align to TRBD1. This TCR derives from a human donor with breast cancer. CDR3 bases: TGTGCCAGTTCACGACAGGGCTCAGATACGCAGTATTTT. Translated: CASSRQGSDTQYF.